These T cell receptor beta chains were read from a single sample in a study of T cell repertoires in cytomegalovirus infection. Each CDR3 protein gets one entry after TCRdb re-called the reads with MiXCR. Altogether approximately 500,000 distinct CDR3 sequences are present, more than 15% being singletons, with the ten largest covering approximately 24%. Input material: CD8+ T cells from PBMCs. The source is a human donor in good health (CMV status not recorded). Some clones in this sample may be carry-over from other donors' samples. Both conserved end residues are part of each CDR3. A D gene is named only where the DNA matches it firmly. Size is stated for part of the rows, as once, few or many counts, or as a class when the clone is expanded.

d_call clone_size j_call v_call cdr3_aa cdr3_nt
NA many TRBJ1-2 TRBV7-9 CASSPTGLGDGYTF TGTGCCAGCAGTCCTACAGGTCTTGGAGATGGCTACACCTTC
NA few TRBJ1-5 TRBV15 CATSRDLGTSKPQHF TGTGCCACCAGCAGAGATTTGGGGACGTCCAAGCCCCAGCATTTT
NA few TRBJ1-1 TRBV27 CASGGGVEAFF TGTGCCAGCGGGGGTGGGGTCGAAGCTTTCTTT
TRBD1 NA TRBJ1-2 TRBV5-1 CASSRDRGHGYTF TGCGCCAGCAGCCGGGACAGGGGACATGGCTACACCTTC
NA few TRBJ2-5 TRBV6-1 CASSHPGAGEQETQYF TGTGCCAGCAGTCATCCGGGGGCCGGGGAACAAGAGACCCAGTACTTC
TRBD2 many TRBJ2-7 TRBV27 CASSLGLAENEQYF TGTGCCAGCAGTTTGGGACTAGCGGAGAACGAGCAGTACTTC
NA many TRBJ2-1 TRBV5-4 CASSLEGGRGNEQFF TGTGCCAGCAGCTTGGAGGGAGGCCGGGGAAATGAGCAGTTCTTC
NA few TRBJ2-7 TRBV7-9 CASSHLLGEQYF TGTGCCAGCAGCCACCTTCTTGGCGAGCAGTACTTC
NA NA TRBJ2-7 TRBV25-1 CASSEYAASYEQYF TGTGCCAGCAGTGAATACGCGGCCTCCTACGAGCAGTACTTC
NA NA TRBJ2-1 TRBV5-8 CASSLAAGFTYNEQFF TGTGCCAGCAGCTTGGCGGCAGGCTTCACCTACAATGAGCAGTTCTTC
TRBD1 many TRBJ2-1 TRBV7-9 CASSGIQGSSYNEQFF TGTGCCAGCAGCGGGATACAGGGGAGCTCCTACAATGAGCAGTTCTTC
NA NA TRBJ1-2 TRBV29-1 CSVEGRKGYGYTF TGCAGCGTTGAGGGACGGAAAGGCTATGGCTACACCTTC
TRBD2 NA TRBJ2-1 TRBV20-1 CSARDFRRLAGGPHEQFF TGCAGTGCTAGAGATTTTCGCCGACTAGCGGGAGGGCCGCATGAGCAGTTCTTC
NA NA TRBJ2-1 TRBV12-3/TRBV12-4 CASSLTILGSYNEQFF TGTGCCAGCAGCCTGACCATTTTGGGGTCCTACAATGAGCAGTTCTTC
NA few TRBJ2-1 TRBV27 CASSLESGLSSYNEQFF TGTGCCAGCAGTTTGGAGTCGGGGCTAAGCTCCTACAATGAGCAGTTCTTC
NA many TRBJ2-7 TRBV12-3/TRBV12-4 CASSPDRDYEQYF TGTGCCAGCAGCCCCGACAGAGACTACGAGCAGTACTTC
NA NA TRBJ2-7 TRBV7-9 CASSQTGQPYYEQYF TGTGCCAGCAGCCAGACCGGTCAGCCTTACTACGAGCAGTACTTC
TRBD1 many TRBJ2-6 TRBV10-2 CASHQGEVSGANVLTF TGCGCCAGCCACCAGGGGGAAGTCTCCGGGGCCAACGTCCTGACTTTC
TRBD1 many TRBJ2-3 TRBV20-1 CSARDRGQGSDTQYF TGCAGTGCTAGAGATCGGGGACAGGGTTCAGATACGCAGTATTTT
TRBD1 NA TRBJ2-1 TRBV5-4 CASSFPRDRALGEQFF TGTGCCAGCAGCTTCCCCCGGGACAGGGCCCTTGGAGAGCAGTTCTTC